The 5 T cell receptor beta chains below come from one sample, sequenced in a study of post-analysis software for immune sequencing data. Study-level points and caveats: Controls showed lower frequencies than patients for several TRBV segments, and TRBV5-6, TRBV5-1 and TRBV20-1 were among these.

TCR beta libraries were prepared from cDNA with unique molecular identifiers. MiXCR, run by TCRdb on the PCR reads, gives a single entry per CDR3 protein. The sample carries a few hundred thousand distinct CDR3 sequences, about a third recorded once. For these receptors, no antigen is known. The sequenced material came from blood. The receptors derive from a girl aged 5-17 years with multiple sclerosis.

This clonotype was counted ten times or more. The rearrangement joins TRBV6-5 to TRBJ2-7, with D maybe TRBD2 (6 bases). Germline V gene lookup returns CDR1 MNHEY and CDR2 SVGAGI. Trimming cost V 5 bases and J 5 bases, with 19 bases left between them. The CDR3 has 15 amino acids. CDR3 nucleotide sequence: TGTGCCAGCAGTCCTCCTCGGGGGAATCTGGACGAGCAGTACTTC. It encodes CASSPPRGNLDEQYF.

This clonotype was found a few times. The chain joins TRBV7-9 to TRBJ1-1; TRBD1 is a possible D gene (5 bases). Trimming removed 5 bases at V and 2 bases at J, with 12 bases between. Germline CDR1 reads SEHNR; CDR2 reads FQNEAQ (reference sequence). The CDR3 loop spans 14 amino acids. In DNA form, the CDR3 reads TGTGCCAGCAGCCAATCAGGGCTCAACACTGAAGCTTTCTTT. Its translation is CASSQSGLNTEAFF. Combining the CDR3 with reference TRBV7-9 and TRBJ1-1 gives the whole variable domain DTGVSQNPRHKITKRGQNVTFRCDPISEHNRLYWYRQTLGQGPEFLTYFQNEAQLEKSRLLSDRFSAERPKGSFSTLEIQRTEQGDSAMYLCASSQSGLNTEAFFGQGTRLTVV.

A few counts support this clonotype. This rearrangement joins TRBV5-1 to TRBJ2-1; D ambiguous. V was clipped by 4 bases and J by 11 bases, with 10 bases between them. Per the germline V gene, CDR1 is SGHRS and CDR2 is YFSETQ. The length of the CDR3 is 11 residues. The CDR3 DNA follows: TGCGCCAGCAGCCTCGGGCTTAAGCAGTTCTTC. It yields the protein CASSLGLKQFF.

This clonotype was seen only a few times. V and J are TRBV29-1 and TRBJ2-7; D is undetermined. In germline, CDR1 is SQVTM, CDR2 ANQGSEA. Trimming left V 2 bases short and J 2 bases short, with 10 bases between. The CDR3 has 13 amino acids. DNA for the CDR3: TGCAGCGTTGAATCAGGTAGCACCTACGAGCAGTACTTC. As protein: CSVESGSTYEQYF.

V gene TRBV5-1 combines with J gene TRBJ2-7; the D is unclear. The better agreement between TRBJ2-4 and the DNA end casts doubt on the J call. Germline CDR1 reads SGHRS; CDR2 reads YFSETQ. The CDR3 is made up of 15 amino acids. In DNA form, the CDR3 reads TGCGCCAGCAGCGTGGGAAAAGGGGCCAAAAACATTCAGTACTTC. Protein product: CASSVGKGAKNIQYF.